A few counts support the clone carrying this T cell receptor beta chain. These data belong to a study of early T cells in non-severe SARS-CoV-2 infection. Background on the study: The authors sequenced bulk RNA from unsorted whole blood, leaving chains unpaired.

Individual cDNA molecules carried attached unique molecular identifiers. MiXCR, applied by TCRdb to the 5' RACE reads, yields one record per CDR3 protein. The sample includes 55,000 to 70,000 distinct CDR3 sequences, approximately 9.3% of them seen just once. CDR1 is SGHTA, CDR2 FQGTGA, per germline. This CDR3 is built from 14 residues. Trimming took 1 base from V and 4 from J, leaving 9 bases between them. Sequencing was carried out using whole blood. The chain is built from TRBV7-3 and TRBJ2-3, with a weak D call TRBD2 (6 bases). The sequence derives from an adult who was a healthcare worker with PCR-confirmed SARS-CoV-2 infection or an uninfected control (not recorded which). CDR3 sequence reads: CASSLRSSADTQYF. CDR3 sequence (DNA): TGTGCCAGCAGCTTAAGGTCTAGCGCAGATACGCAGTATTTT.